The rows below give T cell receptor beta chains drawn from one sample of a study of tissue T cells after allogeneic stem cell transplantation. Some clones are missing from TCRdb's copy, which holds only in-frame ones; the method was immunoSEQ multiplex PCR. This sample has about 10,000 clones, with around three fifths found just once. The sample here was tissue from the jejunum, taken at autopsy. Receptor source: a woman aged 18-50 years with breast cancer. Both conserved end residues are part of each CDR3. D genes are given only for firm matches. Not every row has a clone size; where given, it reads once, few, many or a size class.

TRBJ1-3 | TRBV11-3 | NA | NA | CASSAGGGNSGNTIYF | TGTGCCAGCAGCGCCGGTGGGGGGAACTCTGGAAACACCATATATTTT
TRBJ2-5 | TRBV4-1 | NA | NA | CASSQALQETQYF | TGCGCCAGCAGCCAGGCCCTGCAAGAGACCCAGTACTTC
TRBJ2-1 | TRBV7-2 | once | TRBD2 | CASSQGLAGVNEQFF | TGTGCCAGCAGCCAAGGACTAGCGGGGGTCAATGAGCAGTTCTTC
TRBJ2-3 | TRBV2 | NA | TRBD2 | CASSEYGGEGDTQYF | TGTGCCAGCAGTGAATACGGAGGGGAGGGGGATACGCAGTATTTT
TRBJ1-2 | TRBV28 | NA | NA | CASRTTDRNYGYTF | TGTGCCAGCAGAACAACGGACAGAAACTATGGCTACACCTTC
TRBJ2-7 | TRBV10-3 | NA | TRBD2 | CAISESKWGGEQYF | TGTGCCATCAGTGAGTCGAAATGGGGGGGCGAGCAGTACTTC
TRBJ2-5 | TRBV27 | medium-sized | TRBD1 | CASRQGYQETQYF | TGTGCCAGCAGACAGGGGTACCAAGAGACCCAGTACTTC
TRBJ2-3 | TRBV7-3 | NA | NA | CARSGGSTDTQYF | TGTGCCAGAAGTGGCGGGAGCACAGATACGCAGTATTTT
TRBJ2-1 | TRBV11-3 | once | NA | CASSQDGTQQFF | TGTGCCAGCAGCCAGGACGGGACTCAGCAGTTCTTC
TRBJ2-4 | TRBV27 | NA | NA | CASSLSPAVAKNIQYF | TGTGCCAGCAGTTTATCTCCGGCAGTAGCCAAAAACATTCAGTACTTC
TRBJ2-2 | TRBV5-5 | NA | TRBD1 | CASSWTGTANTGELFF | TGTGCCAGCAGCTGGACAGGTACCGCGAACACCGGGGAGCTGTTTTTT
TRBJ2-2 | TRBV28 | NA | TRBD2 | CASSKLAGELGGELFF | TGTGCCAGCAGTAAACTAGCGGGAGAACTTGGCGGGGAGCTGTTTTTT
TRBJ2-5 | TRBV19 | NA | TRBD2 | CASTRTSGSQETQYF | TGTGCCAGTACCCGGACTAGCGGGAGCCAAGAGACCCAGTACTTC
TRBJ1-3 | TRBV28 | NA | NA | CASSYPGISGNTIYF | TGTGCCAGCAGTTACCCGGGGATCTCTGGAAACACCATATATTTT
TRBJ2-3 | TRBV29-1 | NA | NA | CSVGQLAGGADTQYF | TGCAGCGTTGGGCAACTGGCAGGAGGGGCAGATACGCAGTATTTT
TRBJ1-5 | TRBV5-8 | NA | NA | CASSLGINQPQHF | TGTGCCAGCAGCTTGGGCATCAATCAGCCCCAGCATTTT
TRBJ1-4 | TRBV4-2 | medium-sized | NA | CASSQDGRTNEKLFF | TGTGCCAGCAGCCAAGACGGGCGGACTAATGAAAAACTGTTTTTT
TRBJ1-2 | TRBV29-1 | few | NA | CSVRKGSGGYTF | TGCAGCGTTCGGAAGGGGAGTGGGGGCTACACCTTC
TRBJ2-1 | TRBV4-2 | NA | NA | CASSPSVTTYNEQFF | TGTGCCAGCAGCCCCTCGGTCACTACCTACAATGAGCAGTTCTTC
TRBJ1-5 | TRBV18 | NA | TRBD1 | CASSPGQRRNQPQHF | TGTGCCAGCTCACCGGGACAGAGACGCAATCAGCCCCAGCATTTT
TRBJ2-7 | TRBV5-1 | NA | TRBD2 | CASSFGTSGGAEQYF | TGCGCCAGCAGCTTCGGGACTAGCGGGGGGGCCGAGCAGTACTTC
TRBJ2-1 | TRBV7-2 | few | TRBD1 | CASSPRTGLARYNEQFF | TGTGCCAGCAGCCCAAGGACAGGCCTTGCTCGGTACAATGAGCAGTTCTTC
TRBJ2-7 | TRBV3-1/TRBV3-2 | NA | NA | CASSPHSVLTYEQYF | TGTGCCAGCAGCCCCCACAGCGTCCTCACCTACGAGCAGTACTTC
TRBJ2-7 | TRBV9 | few | NA | CASSVGDGDSGQYF | TGTGCCAGCAGCGTAGGGGATGGGGACTCGGGGCAGTACTTC
TRBJ1-4 | TRBV6-2/TRBV6-3 | NA | NA | CASSYSYRQASNEKLFF | TGTGCCAGCAGTTACTCCTACAGACAGGCATCTAATGAAAAACTGTTTTTT
TRBJ2-5 | TRBV28 | NA | TRBD2 | CASNLGTSGRAETQYF | TGTGCCAGCAATTTGGGGACTAGCGGGAGAGCGGAGACCCAGTACTTC
TRBJ1-1 | TRBV7-3 | NA | NA | CASTPGGGRGGTEAFF | TGTGCCAGCACCCCCGGGGGGGGTAGGGGTGGTACTGAAGCTTTCTTT
TRBJ1-2 | TRBV19 | NA | NA | CASSPTGLPSGYTF | TGTGCCAGTAGTCCGACAGGTCTTCCTAGTGGCTACACCTTC
TRBJ2-5 | TRBV12-3/TRBV12-4 | NA | NA | CASSQPLGTQYF | TGTGCCAGCAGCCAGCCTCTGGGGACCCAGTACTTC
TRBJ2-7 | TRBV11-2 | NA | TRBD1 | CASSRGTGLSEQYF | TGTGCCAGCAGCCGGGGGACAGGGTTGAGCGAGCAGTACTTC
TRBJ2-7 | TRBV5-1 | NA | NA | CASSLEAGAYEQYF | TGCGCCAGCAGCTTGGAGGCCGGAGCCTACGAGCAGTACTTC
TRBJ2-1 | TRBV28 | NA | TRBD1 | CASINAVQGDHNEQFF | TGTGCCAGCATTAATGCAGTCCAGGGGGACCACAATGAGCAGTTCTTC
TRBJ2-3 | TRBV5-6 | NA | TRBD2 | CATNRLAGGGTDTQYF | TGTGCCACAAATAGACTAGCGGGAGGAGGCACAGATACGCAGTATTTT
TRBJ1-2 | TRBV4-1 | NA | NA | CASSRLSRGDYGYTF | TGCGCCAGCAGCCGCCTATCCCGGGGTGACTATGGCTACACCTTC
TRBJ2-7 | TRBV7-2 | NA | NA | CASSLVDRTHEQYF | TGTGCCAGCAGCTTAGTTGACCGCACTCACGAGCAGTACTTC
TRBJ2-5 | TRBV5-1 | NA | NA | CASSSSGAQETQYF | TGCGCCAGCAGCTCTTCGGGGGCCCAAGAGACCCAGTACTTC
TRBJ1-2 | TRBV21-1 | NA | NA | CASSSRGNYGYTF | TGTGCCAGCAGCTCCAGGGGTAACTATGGCTACACCTTC
TRBJ2-3 | TRBV28 | NA | TRBD2 | CASSPPGLAATDTQYF | TGTGCCAGCAGTCCCCCGGGACTAGCGGCTACAGATACGCAGTATTTT